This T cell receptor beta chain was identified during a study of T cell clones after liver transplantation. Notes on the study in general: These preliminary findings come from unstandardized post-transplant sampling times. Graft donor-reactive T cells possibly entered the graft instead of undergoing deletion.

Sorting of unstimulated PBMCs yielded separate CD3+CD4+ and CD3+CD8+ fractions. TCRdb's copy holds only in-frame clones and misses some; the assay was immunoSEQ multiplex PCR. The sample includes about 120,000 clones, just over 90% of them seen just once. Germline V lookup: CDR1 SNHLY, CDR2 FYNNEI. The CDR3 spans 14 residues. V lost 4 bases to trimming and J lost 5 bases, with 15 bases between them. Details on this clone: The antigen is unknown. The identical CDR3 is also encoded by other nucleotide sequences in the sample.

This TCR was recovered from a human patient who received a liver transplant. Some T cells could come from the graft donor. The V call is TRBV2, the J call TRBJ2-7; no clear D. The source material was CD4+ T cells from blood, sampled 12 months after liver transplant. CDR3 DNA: TGTGCCAGCAGTGTAGGGCTGGCGGTCCACGAGCAGTACTTC. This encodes CASSVGLAVHEQYF.